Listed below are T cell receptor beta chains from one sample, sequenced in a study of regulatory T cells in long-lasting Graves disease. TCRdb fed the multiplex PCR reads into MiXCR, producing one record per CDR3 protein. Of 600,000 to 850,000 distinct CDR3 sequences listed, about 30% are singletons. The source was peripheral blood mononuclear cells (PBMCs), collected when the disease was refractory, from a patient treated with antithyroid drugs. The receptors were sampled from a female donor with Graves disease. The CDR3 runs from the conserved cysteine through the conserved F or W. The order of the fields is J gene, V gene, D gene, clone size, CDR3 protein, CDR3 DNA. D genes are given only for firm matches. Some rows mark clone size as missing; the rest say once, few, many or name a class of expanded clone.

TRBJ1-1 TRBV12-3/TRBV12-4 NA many CATSEGVGTEAFF TGTGCCACTTCGGAGGGCGTGGGCACTGAAGCTTTCTTT
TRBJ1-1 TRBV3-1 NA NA CASSQGTGRTEAFF TGTGCCAGCAGCCAAGGGACCGGGCGCACTGAAGCTTTCTTT
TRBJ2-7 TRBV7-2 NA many CASSLVMTYEQYF TGTGCCAGCAGCTTAGTAATGACCTACGAGCAGTACTTC
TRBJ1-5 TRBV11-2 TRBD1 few CASSFGTGDGQPQHF TGTGCCAGCAGCTTCGGGACAGGGGACGGTCAGCCCCAGCATTTT
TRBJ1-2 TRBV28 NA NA CASTAPGGYTF TGTGCCAGCACCGCTCCGGGTGGCTACACCTTC
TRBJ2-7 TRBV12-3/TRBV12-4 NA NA CASSPNRVEQYF TGTGCCAGCAGTCCGAACAGGGTCGAGCAGTACTTC
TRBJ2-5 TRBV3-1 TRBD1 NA CASSHQTGRETQYF TGTGCCAGCAGCCATCAGACAGGGAGAGAGACCCAGTACTTC
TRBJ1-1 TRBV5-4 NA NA CASSKGGGYTEAFF TGTGCCAGCAGCAAGGGGGGAGGATACACTGAAGCTTTCTTT
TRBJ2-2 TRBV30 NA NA CAWSLGVIAGELFF TGTGCCTGGAGTCTCGGGGTAATTGCCGGGGAGCTGTTTTTT
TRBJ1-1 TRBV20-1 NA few CSANPTGTEAFF TGCAGTGCTAACCCGACAGGCACTGAAGCTTTCTTT
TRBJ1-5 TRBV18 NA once CASSPLQNQPQHF TGTGCCAGCTCACCACTGCAAAATCAGCCCCAGCATTTT
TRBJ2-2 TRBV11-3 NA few CASSLVEGGDGNTGELFF TGTGCCAGCAGCTTAGTCGAGGGAGGAGACGGGAACACCGGGGAGCTGTTTTTT
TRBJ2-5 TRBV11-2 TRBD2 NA CASARTSGDQETQYF TGTGCCAGCGCGAGGACTAGCGGGGACCAAGAGACCCAGTACTTC
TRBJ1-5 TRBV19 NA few CASSFDLGPNQPQHF TGTGCCAGTAGTTTTGACCTAGGACCGAATCAGCCCCAGCATTTT
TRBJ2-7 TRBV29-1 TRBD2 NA CSVAGREGAYEQYF TGCAGCGTTGCCGGGAGGGAGGGCGCTTACGAGCAGTACTTC
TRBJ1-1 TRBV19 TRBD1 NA CASATGGYSDTEAFF TGTGCCAGTGCGACAGGGGGGTATTCTGACACTGAAGCTTTCTTT
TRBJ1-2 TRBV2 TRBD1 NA CASRDRGDYGYTF TGTGCCAGCAGGGACAGGGGTGACTATGGCTACACCTTC
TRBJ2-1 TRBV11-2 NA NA CASSLTGGGNEQFF TGTGCCAGCAGCCTTACTGGGGGTGGCAATGAGCAGTTCTTC
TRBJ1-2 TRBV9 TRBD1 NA CASSGGQPHGYTF TGTGCCAGCAGCGGGGGACAGCCCCACGGCTACACCTTC
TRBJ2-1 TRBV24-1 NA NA CATSPSSSYNEQFF TGTGCCACCAGTCCCTCGAGCTCCTACAATGAGCAGTTCTTC
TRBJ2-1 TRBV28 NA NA CASSYDGNNEQFF TGTGCCAGCAGTTACGACGGAAACAATGAGCAGTTCTTC
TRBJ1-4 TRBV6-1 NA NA CASRQLSLNEKLFF TGTGCCAGCAGGCAACTATCCCTCAATGAAAAACTGTTTTTT
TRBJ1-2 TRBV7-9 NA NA CASSLSDLYGYTF TGTGCCAGCAGCTTATCAGACCTATATGGCTACACCTTC
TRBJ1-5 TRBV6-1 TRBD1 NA CASIQTGVTNQPQHF TGTGCCAGTATCCAAACAGGGGTTACCAATCAGCCCCAGCATTTT
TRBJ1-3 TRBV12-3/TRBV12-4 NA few CASSFGRVSGNTIYF TGTGCCAGCAGTTTCGGGCGAGTCTCTGGAAACACCATATATTTT
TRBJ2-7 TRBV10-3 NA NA CAISDTAYEQYF TGTGCCATCAGTGACACAGCCTACGAGCAGTACTTC
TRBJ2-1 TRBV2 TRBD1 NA CASSGRQGLFGNGQFF TGTGCCAGCAGTGGCCGACAGGGCTTGTTTGGTAATGGGCAGTTCTTC
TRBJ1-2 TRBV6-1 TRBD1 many CASSHPGGTNYGYTF TGTGCCAGCAGCCACCCAGGGGGAACTAACTATGGCTACACCTTC